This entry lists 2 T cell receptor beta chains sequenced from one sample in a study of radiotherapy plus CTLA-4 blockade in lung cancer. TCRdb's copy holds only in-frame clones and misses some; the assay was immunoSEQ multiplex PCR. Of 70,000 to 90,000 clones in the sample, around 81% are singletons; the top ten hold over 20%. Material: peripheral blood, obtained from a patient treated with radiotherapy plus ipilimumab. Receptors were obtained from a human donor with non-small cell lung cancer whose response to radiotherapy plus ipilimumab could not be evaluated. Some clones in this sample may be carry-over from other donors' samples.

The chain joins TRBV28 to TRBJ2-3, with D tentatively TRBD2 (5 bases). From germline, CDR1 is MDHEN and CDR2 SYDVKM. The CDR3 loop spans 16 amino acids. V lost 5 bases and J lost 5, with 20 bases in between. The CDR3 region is CASSPPSSVGIDTQYF. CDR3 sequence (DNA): TGTGCCAGCAGTCCTCCTAGCAGCGTAGGGATAGATACGCAGTATTTT.

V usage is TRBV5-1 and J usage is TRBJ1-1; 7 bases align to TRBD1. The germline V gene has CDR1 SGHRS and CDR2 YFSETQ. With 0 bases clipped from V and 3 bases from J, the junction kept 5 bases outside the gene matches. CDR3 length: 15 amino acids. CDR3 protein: CASSLGPTGDTEAFF. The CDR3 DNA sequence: TGCGCCAGCAGCTTGGGGCCAACAGGGGACACTGAAGCTTTCTTT.